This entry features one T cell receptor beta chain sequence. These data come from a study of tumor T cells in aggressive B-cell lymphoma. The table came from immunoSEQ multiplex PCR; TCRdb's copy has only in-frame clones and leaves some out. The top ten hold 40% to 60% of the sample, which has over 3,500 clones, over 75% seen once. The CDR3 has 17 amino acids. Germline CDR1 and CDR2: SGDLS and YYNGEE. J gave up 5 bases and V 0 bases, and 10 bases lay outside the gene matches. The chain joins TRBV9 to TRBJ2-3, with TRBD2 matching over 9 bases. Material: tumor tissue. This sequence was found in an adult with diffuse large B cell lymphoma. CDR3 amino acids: CASSVESAGGPLDTQYF. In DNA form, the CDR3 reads TGTGCCAGCAGCGTAGAAAGTGCGGGAGGGCCGTTAGATACGCAGTATTTT.